What follows is one T cell receptor (beta chain) and its context. Its antigen is as yet unknown. These data originate in a study of T cell clonality in common variable immunodeficiency. Measured with immunoSEQ multiplex PCR; TCRdb has only the in-frame clones, and not every one. This sample carries about 26,000 clones, none of them present only once. Findings of the study overall: Common variable immunodeficiency TCR beta sequences reportedly had fewer deletions and N-nucleotide insertions.

No CVID subject was ill or on immunomodulatory drugs when sampled. The source of this sequence is a human donor with common variable immunodeficiency. The specimen was peripheral blood mononuclear cells.

CDR3 DNA (partial): TGCGCCAGCAGCTTGACACTAGCGATTTCCTACAATGAG. The encoded protein is CASSLTLAISYNE. The whole CDR3 is CASSLTLAISYNEQFF. The rearrangement uses TRBV5-1 and TRBJ2-1, with 7 bases fitting TRBD2. Read sequence stops 3 residues before the CDR3 end, and the germline J gene provides the missing end. Trimming cost V 1 base and J 1 base; bases outside gene matches: 5. This CDR3 contains 16 residues. Germline CDR1 reads SGHRS; CDR2 reads YFSETQ. Supplemented by reference TRBV5-1 and TRBJ2-1, the full variable domain reads KAGVTQTPRYLIKTRGQQVTLSCSPISGHRSVSWYQQTPGQGLQFLFEYFSETQRNKGNFPGRFSGRQFSNSRSEMNVSTLELGDSALYLCASSLTLAISYNEQFFGPGTRLTVL.